This T cell receptor (beta chain) was identified during a study of OX40 agonist ivuxolimab in advanced cancers. Across the whole study: Eligibility rules accepted prior anti-PD-1, anti-PD-L1 or anti-CTLA-4 therapy, and 35% to 40% had some.

Data came from immunoSEQ multiplex PCR; TCRdb stores just in-frame clones and leaves some out. The sample has around 66,000 clones, approximately 89% seen once. This clone came up once. CDR3 size: 12 residues. V was cut by 3 bases and J by 5 bases, with 7 bases left in between. Germline assignment: CDR1 SGHAT and CDR2 FQNNGV. Excluded were patients having autoimmune disease history or systemic immunosuppression. Samples of blood were obtained at baseline, on cycle 4 day 1, and on cycle 7 day 1. The material sequenced was CD4+ or CD8+ T cells sorted from blood, taken in a trial of the OX40 agonist ivuxolimab. V gene TRBV11-2 combines with J gene TRBJ1-2; the D gene is possibly TRBD1 (5 bases). This clonotype was sampled from an adult with an advanced solid tumor such as melanoma, head and neck, liver or kidney cancer. The CDR3 bases are TGTGCCAGCAGCTTGGACATTTATGGCTACACCTTC. Translating gives CASSLDIYGYTF.